In this sample, the clone carrying this TCR beta chain turned up a few times. The source of the sample is a study of blood T cell repertoires in COVID-19. Study at large: Spain, Italy and the United States supplied samples that represented acute and convalescent COVID-19. Sample material is recorded as cDNA or gDNA derived from T cells, B-cell-depleted T cells, or PBMCs.

Germline V gene lookup returns CDR1 MNHEY and CDR2 SVGAGI. V lost 3 bases and J 0 bases, leaving 9 bases between the germline ends. This CDR3 is 15 amino acids long. Original data processing: Nucleated cell counts were estimated from reference gene primer amplification. TCRdb's table, derived via immunoSEQ multiplex PCR, lists solely in-frame clones and lacks some. Clone size and V and J calls were adopted from that table, with D and trimming inferred from the DNA. The sample yields 100,000 to 150,000 clones, 69% seen once. The chain carries TRBV6-5 and TRBJ1-3; a possible D gene is TRBD1 (5 bases). The sequence was obtained from a woman in her 70s with acute or convalescent COVID-19. Sequencing was performed on peripheral blood. As DNA, the CDR3 is TGTGCCAGCAGTTATTCCGGACACTCTGGAAACACCATATATTTT. It codes for CASSYSGHSGNTIYF.